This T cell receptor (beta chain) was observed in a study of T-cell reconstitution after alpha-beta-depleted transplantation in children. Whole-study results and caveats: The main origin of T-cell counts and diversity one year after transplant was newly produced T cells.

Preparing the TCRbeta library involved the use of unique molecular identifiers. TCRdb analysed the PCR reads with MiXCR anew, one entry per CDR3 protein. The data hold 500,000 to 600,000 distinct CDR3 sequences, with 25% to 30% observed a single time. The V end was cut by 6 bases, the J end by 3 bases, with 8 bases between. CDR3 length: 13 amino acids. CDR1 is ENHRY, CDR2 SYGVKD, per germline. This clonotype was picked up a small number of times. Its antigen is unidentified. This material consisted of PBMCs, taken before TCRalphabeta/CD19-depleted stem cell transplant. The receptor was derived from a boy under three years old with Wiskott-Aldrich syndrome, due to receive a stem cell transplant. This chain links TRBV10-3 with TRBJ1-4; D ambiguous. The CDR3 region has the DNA TGTGCCATCAGGGAGGGAGCTAATGAAAAACTGTTTTTT. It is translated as CAIREGANEKLFF.